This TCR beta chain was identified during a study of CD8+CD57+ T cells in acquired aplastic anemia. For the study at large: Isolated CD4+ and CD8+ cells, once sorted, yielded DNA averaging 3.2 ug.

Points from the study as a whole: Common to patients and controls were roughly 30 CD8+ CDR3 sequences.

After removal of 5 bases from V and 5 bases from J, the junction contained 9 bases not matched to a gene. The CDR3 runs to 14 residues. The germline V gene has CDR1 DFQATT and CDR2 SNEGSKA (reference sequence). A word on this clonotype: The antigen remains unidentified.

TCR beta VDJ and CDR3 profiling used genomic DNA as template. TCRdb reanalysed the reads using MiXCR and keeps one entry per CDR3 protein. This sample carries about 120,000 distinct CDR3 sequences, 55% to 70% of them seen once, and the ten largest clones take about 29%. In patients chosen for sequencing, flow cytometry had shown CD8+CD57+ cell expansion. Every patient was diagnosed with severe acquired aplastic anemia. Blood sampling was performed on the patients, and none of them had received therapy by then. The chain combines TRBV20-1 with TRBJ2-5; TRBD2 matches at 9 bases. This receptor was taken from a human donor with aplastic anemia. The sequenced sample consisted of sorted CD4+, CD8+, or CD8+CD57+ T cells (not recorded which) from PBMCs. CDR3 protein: CSAEGGGAPETQYF. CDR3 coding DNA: TGCAGTGCTGAGGGCGGGGGGGCCCCCGAGACCCAGTACTTC.